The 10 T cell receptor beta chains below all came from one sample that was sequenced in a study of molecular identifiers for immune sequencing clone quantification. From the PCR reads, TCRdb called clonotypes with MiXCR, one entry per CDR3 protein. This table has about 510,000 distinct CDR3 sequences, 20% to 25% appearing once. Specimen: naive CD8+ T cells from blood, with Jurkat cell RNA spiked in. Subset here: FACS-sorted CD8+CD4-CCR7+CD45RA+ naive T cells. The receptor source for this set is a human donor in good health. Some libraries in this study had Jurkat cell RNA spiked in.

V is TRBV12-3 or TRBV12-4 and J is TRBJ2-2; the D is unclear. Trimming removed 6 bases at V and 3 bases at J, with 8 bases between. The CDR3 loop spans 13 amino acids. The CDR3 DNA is TGTGCCAGCAGCGCCATGGACACCGGGGAGCTGTTTTTT. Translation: CASSAMDTGELFF.

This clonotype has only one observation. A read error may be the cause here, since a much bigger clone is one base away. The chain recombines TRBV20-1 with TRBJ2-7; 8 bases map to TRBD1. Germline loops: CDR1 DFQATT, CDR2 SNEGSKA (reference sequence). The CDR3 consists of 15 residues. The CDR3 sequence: CSASSQGTGSYVQYF. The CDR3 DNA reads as TGCAGTGCTAGTTCCCAGGGGACAGGATCCTACGTGCAGTACTTC.

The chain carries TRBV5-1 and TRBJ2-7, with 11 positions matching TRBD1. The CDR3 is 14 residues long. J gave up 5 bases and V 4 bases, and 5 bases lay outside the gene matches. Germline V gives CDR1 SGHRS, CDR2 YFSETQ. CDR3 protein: CASSARGQGDEQYF. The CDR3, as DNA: TGCGCCAGCAGCGCCCGGGGACAGGGGGACGAGCAGTACTTC.

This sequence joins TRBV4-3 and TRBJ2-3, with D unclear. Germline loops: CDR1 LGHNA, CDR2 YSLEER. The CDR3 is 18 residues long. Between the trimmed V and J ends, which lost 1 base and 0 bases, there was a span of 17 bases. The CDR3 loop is CASSQGGAGLLSTDTQYF. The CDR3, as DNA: TGCGCCAGCAGCCAAGGAGGCGCAGGTTTGTTGAGCACAGATACGCAGTATTTT.

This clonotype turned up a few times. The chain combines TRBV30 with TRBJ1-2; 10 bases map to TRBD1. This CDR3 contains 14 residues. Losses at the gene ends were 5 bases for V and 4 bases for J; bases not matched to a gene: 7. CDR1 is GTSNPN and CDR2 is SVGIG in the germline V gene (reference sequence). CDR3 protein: CAWDRGTGVYGYTF. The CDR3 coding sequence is TGTGCCTGGGACAGGGGGACAGGGGTCTATGGCTACACCTTC.

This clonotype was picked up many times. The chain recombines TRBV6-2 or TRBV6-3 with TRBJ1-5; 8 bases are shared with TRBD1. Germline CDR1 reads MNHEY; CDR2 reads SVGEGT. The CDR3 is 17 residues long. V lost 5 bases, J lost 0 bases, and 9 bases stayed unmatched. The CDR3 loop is CASSHWTGPNSNQPQHF. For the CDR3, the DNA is TGTGCCAGCAGTCACTGGACAGGGCCTAATAGCAATCAGCCCCAGCATTTT.

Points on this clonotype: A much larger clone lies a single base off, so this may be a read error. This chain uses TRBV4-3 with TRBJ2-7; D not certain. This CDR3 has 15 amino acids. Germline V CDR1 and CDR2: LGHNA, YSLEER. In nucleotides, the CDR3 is TGCGCCAGCAGCCAAGAGGCAGGCCGATCCTACGGGCAGTACTTC. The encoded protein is CASSQEAGRSYGQYF.

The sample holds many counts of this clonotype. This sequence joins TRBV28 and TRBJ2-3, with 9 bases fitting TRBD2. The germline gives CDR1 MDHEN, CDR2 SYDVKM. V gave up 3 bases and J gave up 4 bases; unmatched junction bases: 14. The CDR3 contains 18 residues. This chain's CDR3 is CASSLPTSGSAWSDTQYF. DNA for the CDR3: TGTGCCAGCAGTTTGCCAACTAGCGGGTCAGCGTGGTCAGATACGCAGTATTTT. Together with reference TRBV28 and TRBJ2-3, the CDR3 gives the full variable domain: DVKVTQSSRYLVKRTGEKVFLECVQDMDHENMFWYRQDPGLGLRLIYFSYDVKMKEKGDIPEGYSVSREKKERFSLILESASTNQTSMYLCASSLPTSGSAWSDTQYFGPGTRLTVL.

The CDR3 loop reads CASSPWGAGPPGEDGYTF. The CDR3 bases are TGTGCCAGCAGCCCCTGGGGGGCCGGGCCTCCTGGGGAGGATGGCTACACCTTC. This chain joins TRBV13 and TRBJ1-2; the D gene is possibly TRBD1 (6 bases). Trimming took off 5 bases at V and 6 bases at J, with 28 bases between the two ends. The CDR3 length is 18 residues. CDR1 PRHDT and CDR2 FYEKMQ come from the germline V gene (reference sequence).

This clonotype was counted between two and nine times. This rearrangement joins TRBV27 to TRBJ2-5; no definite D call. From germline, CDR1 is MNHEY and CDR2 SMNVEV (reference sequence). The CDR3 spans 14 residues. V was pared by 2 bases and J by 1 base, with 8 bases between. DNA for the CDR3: TGTGCCAGCAGTTTAATTGGGCTCCAAGAGACCCAGTACTTC. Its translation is CASSLIGLQETQYF.